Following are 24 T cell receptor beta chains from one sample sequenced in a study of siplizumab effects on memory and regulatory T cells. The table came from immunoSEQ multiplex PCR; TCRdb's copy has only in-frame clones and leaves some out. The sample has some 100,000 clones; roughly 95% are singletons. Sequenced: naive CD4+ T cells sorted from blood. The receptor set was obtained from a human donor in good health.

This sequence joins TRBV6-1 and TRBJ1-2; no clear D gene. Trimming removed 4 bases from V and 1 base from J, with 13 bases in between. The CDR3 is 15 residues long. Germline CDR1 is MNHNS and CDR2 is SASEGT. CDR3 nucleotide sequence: TGTGCCAGCAGTGGTCTGGCAGCTAATAACTATGGCTACACCTTC. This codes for CASSGLAANNYGYTF.

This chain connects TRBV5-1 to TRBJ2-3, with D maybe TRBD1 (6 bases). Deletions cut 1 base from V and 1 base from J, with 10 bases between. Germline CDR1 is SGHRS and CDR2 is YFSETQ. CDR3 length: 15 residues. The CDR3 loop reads CASSLNPGGTDTQYF. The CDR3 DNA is TGCGCCAGCAGCTTGAATCCAGGGGGCACAGATACGCAGTATTTT.

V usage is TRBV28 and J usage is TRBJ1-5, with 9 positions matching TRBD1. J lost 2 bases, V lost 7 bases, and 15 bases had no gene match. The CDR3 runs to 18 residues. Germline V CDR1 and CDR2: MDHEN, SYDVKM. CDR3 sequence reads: CASNDAGTGFYGNQPQHF. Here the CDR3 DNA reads TGTGCCAGCAACGATGCCGGGACAGGGTTTTATGGCAATCAGCCCCAGCATTTT.

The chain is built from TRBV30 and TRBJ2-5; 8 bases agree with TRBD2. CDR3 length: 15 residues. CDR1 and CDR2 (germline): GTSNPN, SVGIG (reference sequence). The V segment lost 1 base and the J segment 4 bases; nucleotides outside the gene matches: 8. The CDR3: CAWSATGGISETQYF. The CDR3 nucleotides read TGTGCCTGGAGTGCTACGGGGGGGATTTCAGAGACCCAGTACTTC.

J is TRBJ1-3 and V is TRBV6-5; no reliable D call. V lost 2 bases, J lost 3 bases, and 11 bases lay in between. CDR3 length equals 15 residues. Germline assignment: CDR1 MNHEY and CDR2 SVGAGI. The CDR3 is CASSYGQISGNTIYF. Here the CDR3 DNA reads TGTGCCAGCAGTTACGGCCAGATAAGTGGAAACACCATATATTTT.

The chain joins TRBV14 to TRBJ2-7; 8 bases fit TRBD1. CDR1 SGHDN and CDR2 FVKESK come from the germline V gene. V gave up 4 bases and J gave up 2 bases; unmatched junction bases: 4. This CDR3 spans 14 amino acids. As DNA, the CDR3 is TGTGCCAGCAGCCCGGACAGGGAGGCCTACGAGCAGTACTTC. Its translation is CASSPDREAYEQYF. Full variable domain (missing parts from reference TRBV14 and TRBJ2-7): EAGVTQFPSHSVIEKGQTVTLRCDPISGHDNLYWYRRVMGKEIKFLLHFVKESKQDESGMPNNRFLAERTGGTYSTLKVQPAELEDSGVYFCASSPDREAYEQYFGPGTRLTVT.

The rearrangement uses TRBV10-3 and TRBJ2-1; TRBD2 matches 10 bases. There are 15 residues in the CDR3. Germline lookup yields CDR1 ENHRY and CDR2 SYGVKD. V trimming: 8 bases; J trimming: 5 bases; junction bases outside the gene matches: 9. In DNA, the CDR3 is TGTGCCATCTCCGGGGGGAGCGGGGGGGACAATGAGCAGTTCTTC. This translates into CAISGGSGGDNEQFF.

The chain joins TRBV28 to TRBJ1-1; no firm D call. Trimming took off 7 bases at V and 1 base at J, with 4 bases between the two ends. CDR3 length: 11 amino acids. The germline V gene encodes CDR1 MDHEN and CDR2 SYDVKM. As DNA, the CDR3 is TGTGCCAGCATCGAGAACACTGAAGCTTTCTTT. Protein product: CASIENTEAFF.

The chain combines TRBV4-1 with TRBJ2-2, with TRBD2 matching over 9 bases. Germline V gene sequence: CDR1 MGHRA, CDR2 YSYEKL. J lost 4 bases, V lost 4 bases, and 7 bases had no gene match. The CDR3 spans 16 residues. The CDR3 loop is CASSPGAGGLTGELFF. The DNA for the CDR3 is TGCGCCAGCAGCCCCGGGGCGGGGGGGCTCACCGGGGAGCTGTTTTTT.

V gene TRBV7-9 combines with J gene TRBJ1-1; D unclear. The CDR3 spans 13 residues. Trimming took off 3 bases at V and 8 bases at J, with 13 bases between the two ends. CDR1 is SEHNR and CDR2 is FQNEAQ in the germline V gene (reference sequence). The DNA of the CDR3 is TGTGCCAGCAGCTTCTATTGGGGAACCGAAGCTTTCTTT. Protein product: CASSFYWGTEAFF.

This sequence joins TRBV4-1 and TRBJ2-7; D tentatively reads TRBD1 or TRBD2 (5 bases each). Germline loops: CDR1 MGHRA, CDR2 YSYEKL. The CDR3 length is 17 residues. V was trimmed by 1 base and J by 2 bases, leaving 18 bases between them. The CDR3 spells CASSQGSAGTPPYEQYF. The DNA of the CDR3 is TGCGCCAGCAGCCAAGGCTCAGCCGGGACGCCCCCCTACGAGCAGTACTTC.

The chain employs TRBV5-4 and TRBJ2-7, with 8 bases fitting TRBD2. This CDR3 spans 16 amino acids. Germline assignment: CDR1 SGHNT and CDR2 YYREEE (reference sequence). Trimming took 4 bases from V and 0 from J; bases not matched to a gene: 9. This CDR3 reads CASSPTSGGLSYEQYF. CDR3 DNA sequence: TGTGCCAGCAGCCCCACGAGCGGGGGCCTCTCCTACGAGCAGTACTTC.

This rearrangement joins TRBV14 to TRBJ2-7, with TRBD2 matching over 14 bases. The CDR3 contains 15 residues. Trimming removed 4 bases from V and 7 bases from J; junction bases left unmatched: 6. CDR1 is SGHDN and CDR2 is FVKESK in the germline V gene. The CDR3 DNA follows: TGTGCCAGCAGCCGCGGGACTAGCGGGGGTGGTGAGCAGTACTTC. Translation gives CASSRGTSGGGEQYF.

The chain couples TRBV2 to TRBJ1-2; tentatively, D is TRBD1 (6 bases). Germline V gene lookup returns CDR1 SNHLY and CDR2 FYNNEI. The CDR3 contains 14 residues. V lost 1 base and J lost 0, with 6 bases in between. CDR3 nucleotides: TGTGCCAGCAGTGAAGAGGGGGCTAACTATGGCTACACCTTC. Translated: CASSEEGANYGYTF.

This CDR3 reads CSAREAPLQFF. CDR3 bases: TGCAGTGCTAGAGAGGCCCCCCTCCAGTTCTTC. The chain joins TRBV20-1 to TRBJ2-1; D gene ambiguous. This CDR3 is built from 11 residues. Trimming cost V 0 bases and J 13 bases, with 10 bases left between them. CDR1 and CDR2 (germline): DFQATT, SNEGSKA (reference sequence).

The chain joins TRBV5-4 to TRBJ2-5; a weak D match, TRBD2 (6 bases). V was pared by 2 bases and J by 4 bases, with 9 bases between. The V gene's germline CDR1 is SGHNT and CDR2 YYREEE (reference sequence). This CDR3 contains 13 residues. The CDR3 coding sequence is TGTGCCAGCAGCTTTCCCGGGGGAGAGACCCAGTACTTC. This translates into CASSFPGGETQYF.

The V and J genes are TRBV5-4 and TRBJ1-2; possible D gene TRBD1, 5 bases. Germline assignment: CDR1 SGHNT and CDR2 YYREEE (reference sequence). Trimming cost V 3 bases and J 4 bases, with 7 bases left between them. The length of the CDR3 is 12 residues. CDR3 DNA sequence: TGTGCCAGCAGCTCAGGGTTCTATGGCTACACCTTC. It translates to CASSSGFYGYTF.

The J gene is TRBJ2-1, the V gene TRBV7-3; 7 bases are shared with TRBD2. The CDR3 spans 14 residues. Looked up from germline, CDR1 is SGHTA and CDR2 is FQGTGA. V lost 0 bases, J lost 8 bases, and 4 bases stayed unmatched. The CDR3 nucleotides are TGTGCCAGCAGCTTAACGGGAGGGTTGGATGAGCAGTTCTTC. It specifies CASSLTGGLDEQFF. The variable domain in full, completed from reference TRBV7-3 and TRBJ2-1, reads GAGVSQTPSNKVTEKGKYVELRCDPISGHTALYWYRQSLGQGPEFLIYFQGTGAADDSGLPNDRFFAVRPEGSVSTLKIQRTERGDSAVYLCASSLTGGLDEQFFGPGTRLTVL.

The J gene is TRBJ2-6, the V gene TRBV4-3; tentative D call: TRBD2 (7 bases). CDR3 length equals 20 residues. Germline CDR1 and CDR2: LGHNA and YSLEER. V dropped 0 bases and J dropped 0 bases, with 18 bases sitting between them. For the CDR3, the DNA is TGCGCCAGCAGCCAAGAGGTCCAGGGAGGGGGTTACTCTGGGGCCAACGTCCTGACTTTC. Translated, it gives CASSQEVQGGGYSGANVLTF.

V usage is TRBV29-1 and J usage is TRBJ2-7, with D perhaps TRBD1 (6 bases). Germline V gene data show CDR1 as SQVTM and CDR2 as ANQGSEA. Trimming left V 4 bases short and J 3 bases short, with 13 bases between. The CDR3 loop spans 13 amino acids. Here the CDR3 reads CSVVGRGYYEQYF. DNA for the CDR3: TGCAGCGTTGTGGGCAGGGGATACTACGAGCAGTACTTC.

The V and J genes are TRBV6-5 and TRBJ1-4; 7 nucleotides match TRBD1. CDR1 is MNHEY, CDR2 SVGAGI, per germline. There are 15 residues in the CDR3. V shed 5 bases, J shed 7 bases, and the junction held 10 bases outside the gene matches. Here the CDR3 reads CASSRETGRAEKLFF. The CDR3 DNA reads TGTGCCAGCAGTCGCGAGACAGGGAGGGCTGAAAAACTGTTTTTT.

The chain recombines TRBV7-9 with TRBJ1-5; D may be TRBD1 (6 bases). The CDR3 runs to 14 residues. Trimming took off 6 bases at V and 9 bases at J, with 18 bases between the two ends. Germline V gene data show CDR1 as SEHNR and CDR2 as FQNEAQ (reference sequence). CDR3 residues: CASSPGEGTRPQHF. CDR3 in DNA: TGTGCCAGCAGTCCCGGGGAGGGGACAAGGCCCCAGCATTTT.

In nucleotides, the CDR3 is TGCGCCAGCAGCACCCAAACAGGGGGTTCCACCGGGGAGCTGTTTTTT. Translation: CASSTQTGGSTGELFF. V gene TRBV5-1 combines with J gene TRBJ2-2; TRBD1 aligns across 8 bases. The J segment lost 4 bases and the V segment lost 4 bases, leaving 9 bases of the junction unmatched. This CDR3 has 16 residues. CDR1 is SGHRS, CDR2 YFSETQ, per germline.

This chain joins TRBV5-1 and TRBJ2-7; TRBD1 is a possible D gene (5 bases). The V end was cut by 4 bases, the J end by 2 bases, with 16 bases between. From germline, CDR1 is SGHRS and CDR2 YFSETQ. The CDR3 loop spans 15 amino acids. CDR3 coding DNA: TGCGCCAGCAGCCCGACAGTAATTGGAACCTACGAGCAGTACTTC. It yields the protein CASSPTVIGTYEQYF.